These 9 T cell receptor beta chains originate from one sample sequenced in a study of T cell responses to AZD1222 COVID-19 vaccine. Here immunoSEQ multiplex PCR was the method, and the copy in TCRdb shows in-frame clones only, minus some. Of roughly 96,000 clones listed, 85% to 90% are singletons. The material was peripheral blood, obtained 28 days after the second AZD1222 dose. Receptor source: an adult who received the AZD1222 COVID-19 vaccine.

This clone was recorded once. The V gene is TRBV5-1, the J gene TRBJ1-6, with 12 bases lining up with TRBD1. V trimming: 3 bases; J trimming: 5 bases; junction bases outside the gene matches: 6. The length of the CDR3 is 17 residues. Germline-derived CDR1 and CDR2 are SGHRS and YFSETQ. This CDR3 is CASSSGTGGTHNSPLHF. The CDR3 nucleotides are TGCGCCAGCAGCTCTGGGACAGGGGGCACCCATAATTCACCCCTCCACTTT. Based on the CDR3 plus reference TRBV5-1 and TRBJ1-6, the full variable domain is KAGVTQTPRYLIKTRGQQVTLSCSPISGHRSVSWYQQTPGQGLQFLFEYFSETQRNKGNFPGRFSGRQFSNSRSEMNVSTLELGDSALYLCASSSGTGGTHNSPLHFGNGTRLTVT.

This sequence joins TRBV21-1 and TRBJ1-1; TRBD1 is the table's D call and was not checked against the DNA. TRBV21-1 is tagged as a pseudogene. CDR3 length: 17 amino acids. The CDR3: CASSKAHSQGANTEAFF. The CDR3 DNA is TGTGCCAGCAGCAAAGCCCACTCTCAGGGTGCGAACACTGAAGCTTTCTTT.

The CDR3 reads CASSLALRRASEAFF. The CDR3 bases are TGCGCCAGCAGCTTGGCCCTTAGACGGGCATCTGAAGCTTTCTTT. The chain carries TRBV5-1 and TRBJ1-1; D gene unclear. The germline V gene encodes CDR1 SGHRS and CDR2 YFSETQ. The CDR3 extends over 15 amino acids. The ends were cut back, 0 bases at V and 6 bases at J, with 15 bases in the middle.

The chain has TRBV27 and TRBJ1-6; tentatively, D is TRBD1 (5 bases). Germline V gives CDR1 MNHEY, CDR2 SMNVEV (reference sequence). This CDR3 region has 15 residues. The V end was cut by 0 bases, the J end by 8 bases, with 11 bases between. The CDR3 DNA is TGTGCCAGCAGTTTATCCGGGGGGTGGGATTCACCCCTCCACTTT. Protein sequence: CASSLSGGWDSPLHF.

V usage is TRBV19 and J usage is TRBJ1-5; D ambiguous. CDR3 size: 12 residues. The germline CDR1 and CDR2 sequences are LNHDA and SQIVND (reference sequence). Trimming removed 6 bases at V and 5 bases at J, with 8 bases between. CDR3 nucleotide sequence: TGTGCCAGTAGAGATTCGGATCAGCCCCAGCATTTT. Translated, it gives CASRDSDQPQHF.

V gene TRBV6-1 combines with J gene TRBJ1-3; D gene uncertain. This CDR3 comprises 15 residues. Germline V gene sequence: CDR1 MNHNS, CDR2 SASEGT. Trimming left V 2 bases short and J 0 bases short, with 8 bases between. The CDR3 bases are TGTGCCAGCAGTGAAAAGGGAAGCTCTGGAAACACCATATATTTT. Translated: CASSEKGSSGNTIYF.

The CDR3: CASSGGTGSYEQYF. In DNA, the CDR3 is TGCGCCAGCAGCGGTGGGACGGGCTCCTACGAGCAGTACTTC. This chain connects TRBV10-1 to TRBJ2-7; D may correspond to TRBD1 or TRBD2 (5 bases each). The CDR3 loop spans 14 amino acids. The germline CDR1 and CDR2 sequences are WNHNN and SYGVQD (reference sequence). V was clipped by 6 bases and J by 0 bases, with 12 bases between them.

The CDR3 DNA reads as TGTGCCAGCAGCCAAGATAAAGGTCAGCCCCAGCATTTT. Its protein product is CASSQDKGQPQHF. The V call is TRBV4-2, the J call TRBJ1-5; no firm D call. Trimming cost V 0 bases and J 6 bases, with 6 bases left between them. Germline loops: CDR1 LGHNA, CDR2 YNFKEQ. The CDR3 length is 13 residues.

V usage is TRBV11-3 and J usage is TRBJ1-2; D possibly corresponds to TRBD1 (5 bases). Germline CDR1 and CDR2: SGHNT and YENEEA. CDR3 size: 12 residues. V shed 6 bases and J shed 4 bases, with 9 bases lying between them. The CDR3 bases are TGTGCCAGCAGGGGGGGGACCTATGGCTACACCTTC. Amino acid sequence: CASRGGTYGYTF.